This TCR beta chain was profiled in a study of naive and memory T cell subsets listed by TCRdb under 2017. Study-level background: The study applied an open-source, UMI-based TCR alpha and beta sequencing pipeline to sorted naive and memory peripheral blood T cell subsets. The functional CMV T cell responses agreed completely with IgG serology results. RNA was DNase-treated and reverse transcribed with TCR constant-region primers, mostly using SuperScript III. Points the paper makes about the study in general: Single alpha or beta chain sequences, rather than paired alpha/beta receptors, were used to define clonotypes. Gini index rose and Shannon and inverse Simpson diversity fell from naive through CM, EM and EMRA in both CD4 and CD8 cells. TCR abundance followed a power law with an exponent that was different for naive and memory subsets but consistent across the three individuals. RNA-based TCR counts may be affected by expression changes linked to T cell activation and differentiation. The repertoire findings for the naive and memory subsets could not be validated, as no ground truth was available. After error correction, over 95% of naive TCR sequences appeared only once, giving much steeper abundance distributions than memory subsets.

Library creation used UMI-ligation and nested PCR. The beta constant-region primer consisted of an equimolar mixture of two oligonucleotides that together covered TRBC1 and TRBC2. A single-stranded oligonucleotide carrying the SP2 primer and a 12-nucleotide UMI was ligated to the 3' end of the cDNA by T4 RNA ligase 1. Four rounds of PCR were used to amplify ligated cDNA, with nested alpha and beta constant-region primers being used together with the SP2 primer. The ligation reaction was incubated at 16°C for about 18-25 hours. PCR2 was typically performed as a SYBR Green qPCR and was stopped at a predetermined threshold so that over-amplification was prevented. Every purification after the first one was done using Agencourt AMPure XP magnetic beads. Library amounts were measured by Qubit and library quality was assessed on a TapeStation, where the main peak was expected at around 650 bp. Sequencing of the pooled libraries was done on an Illumina MiSeq using v2 2x251 paired-end kits, which typically yielded roughly 0.95-2.3 million reads per sample. Each sample's library went into the pool at roughly 4 nM, and about 4.5-7% PhiX was added to help with cluster recognition. The authors processed their data as follows. V and J genes were assigned to Demultiplexor-processed FASTQ reads by Decombinator through tag matching, with a single base-pair mismatch being allowed. UMIs were used by Collapsinator to correct both sequencing errors and frequency errors arising from PCR heterogeneity. TCRs were translated and CDR3s were extracted from the conserved cysteine to the FGXG phenylalanine by CDR3Translator, with non-productive sequences being flagged. Gini, Shannon entropy and inverse Simpson indices were computed after subsampling the repertoires to the same number of UMI-defined TCRs. Within the linear range, a power law was fitted by maximum likelihood to the distributions of clonotype abundance. Similar UMI counts, unique TCR numbers and clonal distributions were obtained with the pipeline and with MIGEC on one naive CD8 sample. The repertoires were searched for roughly 7,000 CMV-associated CDR3 sequences that had been compiled from VDJdb and a published dataset. The public reads were run again by TCRdb, first through fastp at Q25 and then through MiXCR, and only productive beta chains were kept. For every CDR3 protein sequence, its rows merge into one entry that carries the most common genes and DNA. These V and J calls rely on TCRdb rather than the paper's analysis. The sample has about 80,000 distinct CDR3 sequences on record, around 14% of them singletons. Clones ranked in the top ten supply 0.9% to 1% of the sample.

Between the V and J ends, shortened by 4 bases and 8 bases respectively, the junction contains 11 bases. CDR1 and CDR2 (SGHAT, FQNNGV) derive from the germline V gene. Taken from cysteine to phenylalanine, the CDR3 has 13 residues. The read is trimmed to its CDR3 DNA, 39 bases read in frame from base 1. Comment on this clonotype: The antigen this receptor binds is unknown. Base qualities are not recorded, but no much larger clone differs from it by a single base.

TCR alpha and beta chain libraries were amplified separately from the second PCR step onward. CMV status of each donor was established by measuring IFNgamma production from CD4+ T cells after fresh PBMCs were stimulated overnight with CMV viral lysate. CD4 T cells were positively selected using Miltenyi beads, after which CD8 T cells were positively selected from the CD4-negative fraction. After staining for CD3, CD4, CD8, CD45RA, CD27 and a live/dead dye, cells were sorted on a BD Aria II into four subsets based on CD45RA and CD27. A few healthy volunteers provided blood, and the blood of each volunteer was split into CD4 and CD8 T cells and then into four differentiation subsets. Roughly 120 ml of peripheral blood was collected from each donor, and PBMC were isolated from the blood using Ficoll-Paque PLUS density-gradient centrifugation. The sorted cells were lysed in RLT buffer, after which RNA was extracted using a Qiagen RNeasy kit and kept at -80 degrees C.

Sequencing input: central memory CD4+ T cells from blood. The sample's cell subset or site label, in plain terms: central memory, CD45RA- CD27+. The clonotype comes from a human donor in good health. The sequence joins TRBV11-2 to TRBJ2-2; the D gene is possibly TRBD1 or TRBD2, each agreeing over 5 bases. The encoded CDR3 is CASSWDPWGELFF. The sequenced DNA: TGTGCCAGCAGCTGGGACCCTTGGGGGGAGCTGTTTTTT.